Presented here are 18 T cell receptor beta chains from one specimen sequenced in a study of blood T cell repertoires in COVID-19. The protocol was immunoSEQ multiplex PCR, while the TCRdb copy is restricted to in-frame clones and leaves out a portion. The data contain some 130,000 clones, 85% to 90% of them singletons. Sequencing was performed on peripheral blood. The receptors were sampled from a man in his fifties with active COVID-19.

The chain couples TRBV7-2 to TRBJ2-2; TRBD1 aligns across 9 bases. V shed 6 bases and J 4 bases; nucleotides not matched to a gene: 9. Per germline, CDR1 SGHTA and CDR2 FQGNSA. CDR3 length equals 16 residues. The DNA for the CDR3 is TGTGCCAGCAGTCCGGGGCGGGACAGGGTCACCGGGGAGCTGTTTTTT. It yields the protein CASSPGRDRVTGELFF.

The table lists this clone with a count of one. The chain joins TRBV7-9 to TRBJ2-3; 9 bases are a match to TRBD2. In germline, CDR1 is SEHNR, CDR2 FQNEAQ (reference sequence). V trimming: 3 bases; J trimming: 4 bases; junction bases outside the gene matches: 5. The CDR3 has 15 residues. The CDR3 DNA follows: TGTGCCAGCAGCTTTAGGCGGGGGGGCGCAGATACGCAGTATTTT. Translating gives CASSFRRGGADTQYF.

The chain recombines TRBV10-3 with TRBJ2-1, with 7 bases lining up with TRBD2. V shed 6 bases and J 8 bases; nucleotides not matched to a gene: 7. The CDR3 contains 13 residues. The germline V gene encodes CDR1 ENHRY and CDR2 SYGVKD. The DNA of the CDR3 is TGTGCCATCAGGAGCGGGGTAAGGGATGAGCAGTTCTTC. Its translation is CAIRSGVRDEQFF.

This rearrangement joins TRBV6-1 to TRBJ1-5, with 9 bases lining up with TRBD1. There are 14 residues in the CDR3. Germline V gene lookup returns CDR1 MNHNS and CDR2 SASEGT. V lost 3 bases and J lost 9; bases outside the gene matches: 6. The CDR3 region has the DNA TGTGCCAGCAGTGAGGACAGGGGAGTTATGCCCCAGCATTTT. Amino acids: CASSEDRGVMPQHF.

The V and J genes are TRBV6-5 and TRBJ1-3; unclear D gene. V was shortened by 6 bases and J by 0 bases, with 9 bases between the two germline ends. CDR3 length: 14 amino acids. Germline V lookup: CDR1 MNHEY, CDR2 SVGAGI. CDR3 loop: CASRREFSGNTIYF. CDR3 coding DNA: TGTGCCAGCAGGCGCGAGTTCTCTGGAAACACCATATATTTT.

This clone was found a few times. The rearrangement uses TRBV4-1 and TRBJ2-1; TRBD2 might be the D (6 bases). Trimming removed 4 bases at V and 9 bases at J, with 22 bases between. Germline V gene sequence: CDR1 MGHRA, CDR2 YSYEKL. The CDR3 covers 16 residues. CDR3 sequence (DNA): TGCGCCAGCAGCCGAACCTCGGGAGCCTCGGTCCCTGAGCAGTTCTTC. It codes for CASSRTSGASVPEQFF.

This clone was observed a single time. This sequence joins TRBV9 and TRBJ1-1, with a possible D match to TRBD1 (5 bases). This CDR3 is built from 15 residues. Trimming pared 2 bases from V and 0 bases from J, leaving 11 bases between. Germline V gives CDR1 SGDLS, CDR2 YYNGEE. The chain's CDR3 is CASSVATAMNTEAFF. The CDR3 region has the DNA TGTGCCAGCAGCGTGGCGACAGCCATGAACACTGAAGCTTTCTTT.

The chain employs TRBV9 and TRBJ1-1; no clear D. V dropped 7 bases and J dropped 3 bases, with 16 bases sitting between them. CDR3 size: 14 residues. Germline V lookup: CDR1 SGDLS, CDR2 YYNGEE. The CDR3 DNA reads as TGTGCCAGCTCCCCGGGAGGCGCCGACACTGAAGCTTTCTTT. Translated, it gives CASSPGGADTEAFF.

V usage is TRBV9 and J usage is TRBJ1-3; D possibly corresponds to TRBD1 (5 bases). This CDR3 is built from 15 residues. V shed 4 bases and J shed 4 bases, with 15 bases lying between them. Looked up from germline, CDR1 is SGDLS and CDR2 is YYNGEE. The CDR3 loop reads CASSKGPGGGNTIYF. The CDR3 DNA is TGTGCCAGCAGCAAAGGGCCCGGGGGGGGAAACACCATATATTTT. The full variable domain, in which reference TRBV9 and TRBJ1-3 provide the parts outside the CDR3, is DSGVTQTPKHLITATGQRVTLRCSPRSGDLSVYWYQQSLDQGLQFLIQYYNGEERAKGNILERFSAQQFPDLHSELNLSSLELGDSALYFCASSKGPGGGNTIYFGEGSWLTVV.

The chain couples TRBV6-5 to TRBJ1-1, with TRBD1 identical over 8 bases. Germline CDR1 and CDR2: MNHEY and SVGAGI. This CDR3 spans 13 amino acids. The J segment lost 0 bases and the V segment lost 8 bases, leaving 2 bases of the junction unmatched. The CDR3 coding sequence is TGTGCCAGCGGCAGGGGGCTGAACACTGAAGCTTTCTTT. It is translated as CASGRGLNTEAFF.

The chain is built from TRBV6-5 and TRBJ1-1; D gene uncertain. The CDR3 has 13 amino acids. The ends were cut back, 3 bases at V and 3 bases at J, with 8 bases in the middle. CDR1 is MNHEY and CDR2 is SVGAGI in the germline V gene. CDR3 nucleotides: TGTGCCAGCAGTTATGTGTCAGACACTGAAGCTTTCTTT. Protein product: CASSYVSDTEAFF.

The chain joins TRBV15 to TRBJ2-3; 13 positions agree with TRBD2. CDR1 LNHNV and CDR2 YYDKDF come from the germline V gene (reference sequence). V was pared by 4 bases and J by 3 bases, with 1 base of the junction left unmatched. The CDR3 is made up of 15 amino acids. CDR3 nucleotide sequence: TGTGCCACCAGCACGGGACTAGCGGGGACAGATACGCAGTATTTT. Its translation: CATSTGLAGTDTQYF. Looking up the rest from reference TRBV15 and TRBJ2-3 gives the full variable domain: DAMVIQNPRYQVTQFGKPVTLSCSQTLNHNVMYWYQQKSSQAPKLLFHYYDKDFNNEADTPDNFQSRRPNTSFCFLDIRSPGLGDTAMYLCATSTGLAGTDTQYFGPGTRLTVL.

CDR3 sequence reads: CAWRQGEQTYNSPLHF. DNA for the CDR3: TGTGCCTGGAGACAGGGGGAACAAACCTATAATTCACCCCTCCACTTT. The chain is built from TRBV30 and TRBJ1-6, with 8 bases identical to TRBD1. CDR3 length equals 16 residues. V lost 3 bases to trimming and J lost 2 bases; unmatched junction nucleotides: 6. Germline CDR1 and CDR2: GTSNPN and SVGIG (reference sequence).

This chain connects TRBV4-1 to TRBJ1-5; unclear D gene. The CDR3 covers 15 residues. From germline, CDR1 is MGHRA and CDR2 YSYEKL. V was cut by 1 base and J by 6 bases, with 13 bases left in between. The CDR3 DNA reads as TGCGCCAGCAGCCAAGGACCGAGGGAGATTCAGCCCCAGCATTTT. Its translation: CASSQGPREIQPQHF.

The rearrangement uses TRBV5-4 and TRBJ2-1; TRBD1 aligns across 7 bases. The CDR3 has 16 amino acids. Germline V gene data show CDR1 as SGHNT and CDR2 as YYREEE (reference sequence). With V trimmed by 2 bases and J by 8 bases, 13 bases remained unmatched. For the CDR3, the DNA is TGTGCCAGCAGCTTCAAGGTAGTGACAGGGAAAGATGAGCAGTTCTTC. Its translation: CASSFKVVTGKDEQFF.

The chain employs TRBV6-4 and TRBJ2-4; the D gene is possibly TRBD2 (6 bases). The CDR3 spans 13 residues. CDR1 is MRHNA and CDR2 is SNTAGT in the germline V gene. V was cut by 3 bases and J by 5 bases, with 8 bases left in between. The CDR3 DNA sequence: TGTGCCAGCAGTGAAGGCGGGGAAAACATTCAGTACTTC. It codes for CASSEGGENIQYF.

The rearrangement joins TRBV5-8 to TRBJ1-2; 10 bases map to TRBD1. CDR1 is SGHTS and CDR2 is YDEGEE in the germline V gene. V lost 3 bases, J lost 3 bases, and 5 bases stayed unmatched. The CDR3 totals 15 residues. The CDR3 sequence: CASSSTGTGDYGYTF. DNA of the CDR3: TGTGCCAGCAGCTCCACCGGGACAGGGGACTATGGCTACACCTTC.

This clone was recorded once. This chain joins TRBV25-1 and TRBJ2-7; 8 bases are a match to TRBD1. In germline, CDR1 is MGHDK, CDR2 SYGVNS. The CDR3 consists of 13 residues. The trim removed 9 bases at V and 5 bases at J, leaving 9 bases unmatched. The CDR3 bases are TGTGCCAGTCAGCCCCCGGACAGGGACGAGCAGTACTTC. Its translation is CASQPPDRDEQYF.